The clone carrying this TCR beta chain was found many times. The sample belongs to a study of T cells in Graves' hyperthyroidism and ophthalmopathy. Across the whole study: Pretreatment peripheral blood was obtained at initial diagnosis.

In germline, CDR1 is LGHDT, CDR2 YNNKEL (reference sequence). After removal of 4 bases from V and 1 base from J, the junction contained 10 bases not matched to a gene. The CDR3 totals 18 residues. Patients aged 18 to 65 had newly diagnosed hyperthyroidism of under 2 months' duration. Researchers amplified the TCR beta CDR3 regions from RNA transcripts. A set of HTBI primers served as the primers for a first-round RT-PCR of the TCR CDR3. From the multiplex PCR reads, TCRdb called clonotypes with MiXCR, one entry per CDR3 protein. The sample lists about 770,000 distinct CDR3 sequences; under 20% were seen once.

The rearrangement links TRBV3-1 to TRBJ1-4; 9 bases fit TRBD1. Sequenced input: blood. The TCR originated in a woman aged 50 to 65 with Graves' hyperthyroidism that later progressed to Graves' ophthalmopathy. The CDR3 region is CASSRNQDRGGTNEKLFF. CDR3 sequence (DNA): TGTGCCAGCAGCCGTAACCAGGACAGGGGAGGAACTAATGAAAAACTGTTTTTT.